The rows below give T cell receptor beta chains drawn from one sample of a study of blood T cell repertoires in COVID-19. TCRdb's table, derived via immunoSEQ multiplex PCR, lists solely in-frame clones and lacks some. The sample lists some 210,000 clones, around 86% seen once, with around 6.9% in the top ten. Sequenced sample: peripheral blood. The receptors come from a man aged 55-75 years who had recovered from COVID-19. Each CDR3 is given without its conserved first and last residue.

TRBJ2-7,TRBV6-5,ASRTGTFAGEQY
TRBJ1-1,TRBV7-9,ASSFLDRGEAF
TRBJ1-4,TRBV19,ASSISVNEKLF
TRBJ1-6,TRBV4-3,ASGDREDSPLH
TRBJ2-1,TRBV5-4,ASSLPAGGVNEQF
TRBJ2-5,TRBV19,ASTLTSRDETQY
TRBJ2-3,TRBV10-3,ATRWSGGPTDTQY
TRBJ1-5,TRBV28,ASTLEDQPQH
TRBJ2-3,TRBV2,ASRRQGAADTQY
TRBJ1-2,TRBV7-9,ASSIGQGDGYT
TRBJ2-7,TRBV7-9,ASSLVLASSYEQY
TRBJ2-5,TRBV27,ASSRRLAGGETQY
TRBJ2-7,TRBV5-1,ASMEGQGSYEQY
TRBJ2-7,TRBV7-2,ASSLGGTGVYEQY
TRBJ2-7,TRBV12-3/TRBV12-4,ASSRQLSYEQY
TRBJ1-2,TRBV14,ASSGGGYGYT
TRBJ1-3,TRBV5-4,ASSLAGRTLSSGNTIY
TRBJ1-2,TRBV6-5,ASSLTGTGGLGYT
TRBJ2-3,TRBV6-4,ASSQFSLGPTDTQY
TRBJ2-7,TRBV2,ASSGYGEQY
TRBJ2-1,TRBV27,ASRETRGNFNEQF
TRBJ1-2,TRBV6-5,ASSNDRDYGYT
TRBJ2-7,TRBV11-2,ASSYPRDSSYEQY
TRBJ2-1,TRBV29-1,SVDLAGGPNEQF
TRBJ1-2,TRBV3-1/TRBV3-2,ASSRQGVSYGYT
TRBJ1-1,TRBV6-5,ASSPRSGKAF
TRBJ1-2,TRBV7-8,ASSLAGIERGYT
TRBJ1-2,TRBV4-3,ASSQDRMDSYGYT
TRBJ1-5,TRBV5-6,ASSLGQINQPQH
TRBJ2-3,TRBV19,ASSIDYVTQY
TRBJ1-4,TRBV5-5,ASSTGQGWIEKLF
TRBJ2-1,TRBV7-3,ASSLTSGRYNEQF
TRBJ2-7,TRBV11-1,ASSLKSSTAYEQY
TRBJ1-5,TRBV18,ASSPLFAPGQPQH
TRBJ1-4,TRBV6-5,ASSYARDRGNEKLF
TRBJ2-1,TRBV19,ASSIAASGGLNEQF
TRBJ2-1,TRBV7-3,ASSPAGGLTNEQF
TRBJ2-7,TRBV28,ASSSVGGLAGSKNEQY
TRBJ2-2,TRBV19,ASSIQGPNTGELF
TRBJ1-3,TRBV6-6,ASSYRSGDSGNTIY
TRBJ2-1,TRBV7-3,ASSSPTGGNEQF
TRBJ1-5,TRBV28,ASSLGGPYQPQH
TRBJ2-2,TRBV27,ASSLKVVWREGTGELF
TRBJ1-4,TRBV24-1,ATSHSEKLF
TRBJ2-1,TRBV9,ASSVESGRTGEQF
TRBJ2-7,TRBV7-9,ASSLGGAAAWY
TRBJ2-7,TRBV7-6,AKLGQGPGYEQY
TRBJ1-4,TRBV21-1,ASPRGGGKEETNEKLF
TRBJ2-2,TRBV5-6,ASSRGGGELF
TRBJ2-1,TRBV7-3,ASSAPGTSNNEQF
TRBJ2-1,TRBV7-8,ASSVEIEGGEQF
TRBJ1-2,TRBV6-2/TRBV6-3,ASSTSGAFLYGYT
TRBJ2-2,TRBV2,ASSEGAGGNTGELF
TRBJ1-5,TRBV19,ASRQGDQPQH
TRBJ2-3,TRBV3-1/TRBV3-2,ASSQDLALTQY